The clone carrying this T cell receptor beta chain was recorded at least ten times. Its cognate antigen is unknown. The data originate from a study of T cell repertoires in cytomegalovirus infection. Study-level results: The cumulative frequency of public TCR beta families identified carriers of CMV plus the relevant HLA.

Trimming removed 0 bases from V and 0 bases from J, with 6 bases in between. The CDR3 has 15 residues. Germline CDR1 SGHTA, CDR2 FQGTGA. TCRdb re-derived calls from the reads in MiXCR, one entry per CDR3 protein. This table holds about 310,000 distinct CDR3 sequences, roughly 17% found once. The genes are TRBV7-3 and TRBJ2-1; no definite D call. The clonotype comes from a human donor in good health (CMV status not recorded). Some clones in this sample may be carry-over from other donors' samples. The material sequenced was PBMCs. CDR3: CASSLTASSYNEQFF. CDR3 in DNA: TGTGCCAGCAGCTTAACGGCAAGCTCCTACAATGAGCAGTTCTTC.